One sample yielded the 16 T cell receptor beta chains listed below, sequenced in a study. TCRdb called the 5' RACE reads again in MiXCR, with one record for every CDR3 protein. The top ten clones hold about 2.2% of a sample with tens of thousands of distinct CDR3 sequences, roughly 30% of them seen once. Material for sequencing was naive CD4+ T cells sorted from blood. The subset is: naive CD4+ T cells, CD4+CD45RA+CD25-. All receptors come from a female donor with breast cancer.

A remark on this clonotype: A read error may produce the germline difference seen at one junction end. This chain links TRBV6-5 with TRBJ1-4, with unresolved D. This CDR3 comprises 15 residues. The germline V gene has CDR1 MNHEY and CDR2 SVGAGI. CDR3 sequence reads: CAGSLRGREGEKLFF. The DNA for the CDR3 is TGTGCCGGCAGCCTCAGAGGGAGGGAGGGTGAAAAACTGTTTTTT.

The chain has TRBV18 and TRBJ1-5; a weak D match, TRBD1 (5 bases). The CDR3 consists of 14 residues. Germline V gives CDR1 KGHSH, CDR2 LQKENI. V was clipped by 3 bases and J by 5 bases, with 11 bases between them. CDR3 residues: CASSPVPGDQPQHF. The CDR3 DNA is TGTGCCAGCTCACCTGTCCCGGGGGATCAGCCCCAGCATTTT.

The CDR3 reads CASSLLPGDSPRGNTIYF. The CDR3 DNA follows: TGCGCCAGCAGCCTACTACCCGGGGACAGCCCTCGTGGAAACACCATATATTTT. The V and J genes are TRBV5-1 and TRBJ1-3; 7 bases are a match to TRBD1. The germline CDR1 and CDR2 sequences are SGHRS and YFSETQ. Unmatched junction bases numbered 16, after V lost 4 bases and J lost 3 bases. The CDR3 extends over 18 amino acids.

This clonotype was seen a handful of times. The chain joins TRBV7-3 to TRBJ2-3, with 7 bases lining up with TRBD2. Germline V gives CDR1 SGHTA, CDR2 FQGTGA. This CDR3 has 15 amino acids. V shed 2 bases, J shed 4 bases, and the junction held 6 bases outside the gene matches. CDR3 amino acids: CASSLGGTTADTQYF. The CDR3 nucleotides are TGTGCCAGCAGCTTAGGAGGGACTACCGCAGATACGCAGTATTTT.

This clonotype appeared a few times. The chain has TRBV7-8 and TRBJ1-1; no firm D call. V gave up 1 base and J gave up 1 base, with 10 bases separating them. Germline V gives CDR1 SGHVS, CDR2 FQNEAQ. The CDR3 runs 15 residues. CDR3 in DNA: TGTGCCAGCAGCTTAGGTCGGGAGAGGAACACTGAAGCTTTCTTT. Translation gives CASSLGRERNTEAFF.

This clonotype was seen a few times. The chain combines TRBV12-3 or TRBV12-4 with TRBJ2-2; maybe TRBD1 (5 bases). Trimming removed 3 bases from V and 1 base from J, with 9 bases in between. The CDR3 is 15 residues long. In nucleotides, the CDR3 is TGTGCCAGCAGTTTTGGGGCAGTGAACACCGGGGAGCTGTTTTTT. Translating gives CASSFGAVNTGELFF.

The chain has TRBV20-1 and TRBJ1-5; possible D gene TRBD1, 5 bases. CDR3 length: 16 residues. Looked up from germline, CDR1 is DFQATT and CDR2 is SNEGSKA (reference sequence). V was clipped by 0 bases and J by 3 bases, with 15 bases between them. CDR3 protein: CSARDIKGAINQPQHF. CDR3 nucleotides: TGCAGTGCTAGAGATATAAAAGGGGCGATCAATCAGCCCCAGCATTTT.

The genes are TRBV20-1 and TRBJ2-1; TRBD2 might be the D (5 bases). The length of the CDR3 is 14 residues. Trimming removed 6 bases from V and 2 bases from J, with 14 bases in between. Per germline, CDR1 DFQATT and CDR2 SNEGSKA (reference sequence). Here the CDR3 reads CSALARVTYNEQFF. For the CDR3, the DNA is TGCAGTGCCCTGGCGAGGGTCACCTACAATGAGCAGTTCTTC.

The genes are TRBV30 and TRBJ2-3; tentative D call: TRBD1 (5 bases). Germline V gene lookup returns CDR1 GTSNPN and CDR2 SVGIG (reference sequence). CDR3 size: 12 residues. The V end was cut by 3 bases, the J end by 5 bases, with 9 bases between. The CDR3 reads CAWSPRGDTQYF. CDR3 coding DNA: TGTGCCTGGAGCCCAAGGGGAGATACGCAGTATTTT.

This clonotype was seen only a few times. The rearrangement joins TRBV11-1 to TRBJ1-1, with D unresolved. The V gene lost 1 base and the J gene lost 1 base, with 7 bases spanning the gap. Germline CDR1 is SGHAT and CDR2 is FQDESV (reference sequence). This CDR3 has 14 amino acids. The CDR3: CASSLGGGNTEAFF. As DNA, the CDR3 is TGTGCCAGCAGCTTAGGCGGCGGGAACACTGAAGCTTTCTTT.

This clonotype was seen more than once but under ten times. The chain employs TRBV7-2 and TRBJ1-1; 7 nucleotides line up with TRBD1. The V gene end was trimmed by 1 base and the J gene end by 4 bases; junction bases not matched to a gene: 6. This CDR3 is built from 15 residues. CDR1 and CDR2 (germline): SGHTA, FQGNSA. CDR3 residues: CASSLDPGGITEAFF. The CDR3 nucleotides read TGTGCCAGCAGCTTAGATCCAGGGGGGATCACTGAAGCTTTCTTT.

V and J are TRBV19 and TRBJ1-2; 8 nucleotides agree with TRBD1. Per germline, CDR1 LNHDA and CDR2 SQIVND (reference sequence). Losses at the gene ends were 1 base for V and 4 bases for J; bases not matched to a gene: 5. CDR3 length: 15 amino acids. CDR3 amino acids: CASSIGQGRGYGYTF. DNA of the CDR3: TGTGCCAGTAGTATAGGACAGGGGCGCGGCTATGGCTACACCTTC.

DNA of the CDR3: TGTGCCAGCAGCCCTTACTTGGACAGGGACGCTTTCTTT. Protein: CASSPYLDRDAFF. The J gene is TRBJ1-1, the V gene TRBV4-2; 8 bases fit TRBD1. V was pared by 4 bases and J by 11 bases, with 9 bases of the junction left unmatched. Germline V gene lookup returns CDR1 LGHNA and CDR2 YNFKEQ. There are 13 residues in the CDR3.

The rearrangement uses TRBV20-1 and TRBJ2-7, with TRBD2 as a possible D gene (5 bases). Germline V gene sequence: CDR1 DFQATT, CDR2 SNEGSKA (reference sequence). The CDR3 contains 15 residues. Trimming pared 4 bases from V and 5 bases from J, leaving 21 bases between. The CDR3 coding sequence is TGCAGTGCTAACCCGGACCGAGGGATACTCCACGAGCAGTACTTC. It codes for CSANPDRGILHEQYF.

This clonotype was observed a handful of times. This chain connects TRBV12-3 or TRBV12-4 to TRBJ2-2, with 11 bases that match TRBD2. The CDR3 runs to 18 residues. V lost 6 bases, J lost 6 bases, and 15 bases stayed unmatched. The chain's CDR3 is CASRPQGLAGGGAGELFF. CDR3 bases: TGTGCCAGCAGACCCCAAGGGCTAGCGGGAGGAGGAGCCGGGGAGCTGTTTTTT.

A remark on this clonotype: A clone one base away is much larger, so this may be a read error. The CDR3 reads CASSLEFTEAFF. In nucleotides, the CDR3 is TGTGCCAGCAGCTTAGAGTTCACTGAAGCTTTCTTT. This chain uses TRBV7-2 with TRBJ1-1; no definite D call. Germline CDR1 and CDR2: SGHTA and FQGNSA. The CDR3 is 12 residues long. V lost 1 base and J 4 bases, leaving 4 bases between the germline ends.